The next 23 T cell receptor beta chains were all read from a single sample in a study of tumor-infiltrating lymphocytes in primary liver carcinoma. A constant-region primer served to make TCR beta cDNA from approximately 490 ng total RNA. Generation of the TCR beta libraries relied on three nested multiplex PCR rounds using slightly modified ARM-PCR. Researchers ran the first two PCR rounds for roughly 11 cycles each with TRBV1-TRBV30 forward primers and a C-beta reverse primer. TCRdb called the multiplex PCR reads again in MiXCR, with one record for every CDR3 protein. This table has around 210,000 distinct CDR3 sequences, less than 65% appearing once. Extraction also yielded germline DNA, while blood RNA was obtained from unsorted whole blood. Sequenced sample: peripheral blood. The source is an older woman with primary liver carcinoma and hepatitis B virus infection.

V and J are TRBV25-1 and TRBJ2-1, with D perhaps being TRBD1 or TRBD2 (7 bases each). Trimming left V 0 bases short and J 8 bases short, with 14 bases between. The CDR3 has 15 residues. Per germline, CDR1 MGHDK and CDR2 SYGVNS. This CDR3 reads CASSEYGGGGDEQFF. CDR3 DNA sequence: TGTGCCAGCAGTGAATATGGGGGAGGGGGCGATGAGCAGTTCTTC.

This clonotype was counted ten times or more. The chain couples TRBV12-3 or TRBV12-4 to TRBJ1-5; D is unclear. The CDR3 totals 13 residues. V shed 7 bases and J shed 2 bases, with 9 bases lying between them. CDR3 DNA: TGTGCCAGCACCCCTGGGGGCAATCAGCCCCAGCATTTT. Its protein product is CASTPGGNQPQHF.

This clonotype was seen a single time. This clone may be a read error of a much larger clone one base away. The chain joins TRBV29-1 to TRBJ2-7, with TRBD1 identical over 10 bases. The trim removed 6 bases at V and 5 bases at J, leaving 7 bases unmatched. The CDR3 covers 13 residues. CDR1 and CDR2 from the germline V gene are SQVTM and ANQGSEA. The CDR3 DNA is TGCAGCGTCGGTTACGACAGGGGGCACGAGCAGTACTTC. As protein: CSVGYDRGHEQYF.

This clonotype has a handful of counts. This chain joins TRBV28 and TRBJ2-1; D is unresolved. V was cut by 6 bases and J by 2 bases, with 14 bases left in between. The CDR3 contains 15 residues. Germline loops: CDR1 MDHEN, CDR2 SYDVKM. As DNA, the CDR3 is TGTGCCAGCAGGGTGAGGTTTGGGACCTACAATGAGCAGTTCTTC. Amino acids: CASRVRFGTYNEQFF.

Points on this clonotype: Compared with germline, one end of the junction differs, possibly owing to a read error. The chain carries TRBV18 and TRBJ2-2, with 9 bases matching TRBD2. Germline assignment: CDR1 KGHSH and CDR2 LQKENI. The CDR3 covers 16 residues. The CDR3 region is CASSPPSGANTWELFF. The CDR3 DNA sequence: TGTGCCAGCTCACCGCCTAGCGGGGCGAACACCTGGGAGCTGTTTTTT.

This clonotype was counted a single time. Compared with germline, one end of the junction differs, possibly owing to a read error. This chain joins TRBV11-2 and TRBJ1-5; D is ambiguous. Per germline, CDR1 SGHAT and CDR2 FQNNGV. CDR3 size: 15 residues. The CDR3 DNA follows: TGTGCAAGCAGCTCGGGATTTCATAGCAATCAGCCCCGGCATTTT. Protein: CASSSGFHSNQPRHF.

This clonotype was detected once. V usage is TRBV5-4 and J usage is TRBJ1-1; D not certain. CDR1 and CDR2 from the germline V gene are SGHNT and YYREEE (reference sequence). The length of the CDR3 is 13 residues. Trimming took off 9 bases at V and 1 base at J, with 13 bases between the two ends. The CDR3, as DNA: TGTGCCAATAGCTTGCGGACGAACACTGAAGCTTTCTTT. Protein: CANSLRTNTEAFF.

This clonotype occurred many times. This rearrangement joins TRBV11-2 to TRBJ2-5; 8 bases fit TRBD1. The V gene end was trimmed by 6 bases and the J gene end by 7 bases; junction bases not matched to a gene: 16. The CDR3 sequence is 16 residues long. CDR1 is SGHAT, CDR2 FQNNGV, per germline. As DNA, the CDR3 is TGTGCCAGCAGGCGTCAGGGGGCGCCGGAATTCGGGACCCAGTACTTC. As protein: CASRRQGAPEFGTQYF.

Concerning this clonotype: This likely comes from a read error, as the CDR3 has no conserved phenylalanine or tryptophan at its end. The chain is built from TRBV2 and TRBJ1-1; D gene uncertain. Germline values: CDR1 SNHLY, CDR2 FYNNEI. This CDR3 has 14 amino acids. The CDR3 bases are TGTGCCAGCTGTGAAGCCTCCAAGAACACTGAAGCTTTCTTA. This encodes CASCEASKNTEAFL.

The rearrangement uses TRBV20-1 and TRBJ2-5; the D gene is possibly TRBD2 (5 bases). CDR1 and CDR2 (germline): DFQATT, SNEGSKA (reference sequence). The CDR3 spans 15 residues. The V end lost 0 bases, the J end lost 1 base, and 12 bases lay between the germline ends. The CDR3 bases are TGCAGTGCTAGAGATGGGGTTAGCGTCCAAGAGACCCAGTACTTC. This codes for CSARDGVSVQETQYF.

The rearrangement joins TRBV7-9 to TRBJ2-7; 13 positions agree with TRBD2. Germline-derived CDR1 and CDR2 are SEHNR and FQNEAQ (reference sequence). This CDR3 region has 16 residues. The V segment lost 4 bases and the J segment 2 bases; nucleotides outside the gene matches: 5. CDR3 sequence: CASSSILAGGPYEQYF. The CDR3, as DNA: TGTGCCAGCAGCTCCATACTAGCGGGAGGGCCCTACGAGCAGTACTTC. Filled out from reference TRBV7-9 and TRBJ2-7, the complete variable domain reads DTGVSQNPRHKITKRGQNVTFRCDPISEHNRLYWYRQTLGQGPEFLTYFQNEAQLEKSRLLSDRFSAERPKGSFSTLEIQRTEQGDSAMYLCASSSILAGGPYEQYFGPGTRLTVT.

The V call is TRBV7-9, the J call TRBJ2-5; D possibly corresponds to TRBD1 (5 bases). CDR3 length: 14 amino acids. Germline CDR1 and CDR2: SEHNR and FQNEAQ (reference sequence). The V and J ends lost 7 bases and 5 bases respectively, with 17 bases between them. The CDR3 bases are TGTGCCAGCATCCCGTCAGGGAACGGCGAGACCCAGTACTTC. Encoded protein: CASIPSGNGETQYF. Full variable domain (outside the CDR3, taken from reference TRBV7-9 and TRBJ2-5): DTGVSQNPRHKITKRGQNVTFRCDPISEHNRLYWYRQTLGQGPEFLTYFQNEAQLEKSRLLSDRFSAERPKGSFSTLEIQRTEQGDSAMYLCASIPSGNGETQYFGPGTRLLVL.

Concerning this clonotype itself: An end of the junction differs from the germline gene, which may be a read error. This sequence joins TRBV11-2 and TRBJ2-2; the D gene is possibly TRBD2 (5 bases). The CDR3 length is 12 residues. CDR1 and CDR2 from the germline V gene are SGHAT and FQNNGV. The CDR3: CASGFSAGELLF. CDR3 nucleotides: TGTGCAAGCGGCTTCTCGGCCGGGGAGCTGCTTTTT.

On this clonotype: A read error may be the cause here, since a much bigger clone is one base away. The CDR3 region is CASCEFRNYGYTF. CDR3 in DNA: TGCGCCAGCTGTGAATTCCGCAACTATGGCTACACCTTC. The chain uses TRBV10-2 and TRBJ1-2; D is uncertain. Germline lookup yields CDR1 WSHSY and CDR2 SAAADI. This CDR3 region has 13 residues.

A note on this clonotype: The CDR3 does not close with the conserved phenylalanine or tryptophan, likely indicating a read error. The chain uses TRBV11-2 and TRBJ2-3, with a possible D match to TRBD2 (7 bases). Germline V gives CDR1 SGHAT, CDR2 FQNNGV. CDR3 length: 17 amino acids. The CDR3 sequence: CACSLGGLTYTSDMQYI. In DNA, the CDR3 is TGTGCCTGCAGCTTAGGGGGACTAACGTACACGTCAGATATGCAGTATATT.

As for this clonotype: Given a much more abundant clone one base away, this may be a read error. The chain couples TRBV6-5 to TRBJ2-3; 10 bases fit TRBD2. CDR1 and CDR2 (germline): MNHEY, SVGAGI. V lost 6 bases, J lost 0 bases, and 15 bases stayed unmatched. The CDR3 has 19 residues. CDR3 DNA: TGTGCCAGCAGACGAAGACCTAGCGGGAGTTCCCCTAGCACAGATACGCAGTATTTT. It specifies CASRRRPSGSSPSTDTQYF.

In its sample, this clonotype was seen once. At one boundary the junction diverges from the germline segment, which might be a read error. The chain has TRBV28 and TRBJ2-7, with D unresolved. The CDR3 runs 18 residues. Germline assignment: CDR1 MDHEN and CDR2 SYDVKM. CDR3 in DNA: TGTGCCAGCAGTTTATCTCAAGTCGGATGGGTTAGAAGTTACGAGCAGTGCTTC. It is translated as CASSLSQVGWVRSYEQCF.

With respect to this clonotype: A junction boundary mismatches the germline segment, possibly from a read error. The chain recombines TRBV29-1 with TRBJ2-3, with D possibly called TRBD1 or TRBD2 (5 bases each). This CDR3 is built from 11 residues. Per the germline V gene, CDR1 is SQVTM and CDR2 is ANQGSEA. CDR3 loop: CSVGRSDTKYF. The CDR3 DNA sequence: TGCAGTGTGGGACGGTCAGATACGAAGTATTTT.

This clonotype was counted many times. This chain links TRBV10-3 with TRBJ2-5; the D gene is possibly TRBD1 (6 bases). This CDR3 has 12 residues. Trimming took 4 bases from V and 4 from J, leaving 7 bases between them. Germline CDR1 ENHRY, CDR2 SYGVKD. The CDR3 DNA reads TGTGCCATCAGTGGAGGGGGAGAGACCCAGTACTTC. Protein: CAISGGGETQYF.

With respect to this clonotype: The final CDR3 position lacks the conserved phenylalanine or tryptophan, pointing to a likely read error. This chain uses TRBV11-3 with TRBJ2-1, with a tentative D call TRBD2 (6 bases). CDR1 and CDR2 (germline): SGHNT, YENEEA. This CDR3 region has 17 residues. V gave up 5 bases and J gave up 1 base, with 18 bases separating them. CDR3 in DNA: TGTGCCAGCAGCACCGGATACGCGGGAATGTCCTACAATGAGCAGTTCTCC. Amino acid sequence: CASSTGYAGMSYNEQFS.

This clonotype was found many times. The J gene is TRBJ2-7, the V gene TRBV11-2; the match to TRBD1 covers 10 bases. Trimming removed 4 bases from V and 2 bases from J; junction bases left unmatched: 5. Germline CDR1 SGHAT, CDR2 FQNNGV. The CDR3 spans 15 residues. CDR3: CASSYWTGGTYEQYF. CDR3 DNA: TGTGCCAGCAGCTACTGGACAGGGGGAACCTACGAGCAGTACTTC. The full variable domain, in which reference TRBV11-2 and TRBJ2-7 provide the parts outside the CDR3, is EAGVAQSPRYKIIEKRQSVAFWCNPISGHATLYWYQQILGQGPKLLIQFQNNGVVDDSQLPKDRFSAERLKGVDSTLKIQPAKLEDSAVYLCASSYWTGGTYEQYFGPGTRLTVT.

A note on this clonotype: At one boundary the junction diverges from the germline segment, which might be a read error. The chain employs TRBV12-3 or TRBV12-4 and TRBJ2-3, with D tentatively TRBD2 (6 bases). This CDR3 has 16 amino acids. The CDR3 loop is CGSSPGLDLTGDTQYF. CDR3 DNA sequence: TGTGGCAGCAGCCCGGGACTTGACCTTACGGGAGATACGCAGTATTTT.

This clonotype was recorded many times. The J gene is TRBJ2-7, the V gene TRBV12-3 or TRBV12-4; D call uncertain. The CDR3 is 12 amino acids. V dropped 5 bases and J dropped 7 bases, with 12 bases sitting between them. Here the CDR3 reads CASSPRFQEQYF. The CDR3 DNA follows: TGTGCCAGCAGTCCTCGGTTCCAAGAGCAGTACTTC.